The clone carrying this T cell receptor (beta chain) was detected ten times or more. Its antigen is not identified. Indicated time point: sample taken at primary tumor resection. The sample belongs to a study of spatial heterogeneity in lung cancer. The study, taken as a whole, reports: Intratumoral expanded alpha and beta TCR counts were found to track tumor mutation counts.

Each CDR3 protein gets one entry after TCRdb re-called the 5' RACE reads with MiXCR. This sample has 15,000 to 20,000 distinct CDR3 sequences; around 6.5% occur once, and the top ten carry under 4.5%. J gave up 1 base and V 5 bases, and 3 bases lay outside the gene matches. The CDR3 is 14 residues long. Per the germline V gene, CDR1 is MDHEN and CDR2 is SYDVKM. This rearrangement joins TRBV28 to TRBJ1-1, with 8 bases that match TRBD1. The clonotype comes from a female donor with early-stage non-small cell lung cancer. The sample consisted of lung tumor tissue, taken at surgery. CDR3 amino acids: CASSGTGGNTEAFF. The CDR3, as DNA: TGTGCCAGCAGTGGGACAGGCGGGAACACTGAAGCTTTCTTT.